Listed here are 19 T cell receptor beta chains from one sample, sequenced in a study of OX40 agonist ivuxolimab in advanced cancers. Libraries were prepared through the immunoSEQ multiplex PCR assay. Here the immuneACCESS table is served through TCRdb, limited to in-frame sequences with V and J called. Missing clones are a known gap in these copies; in checked studies unresolved V genes cover under half, and the rest lacks a known reason. The sample table lists about 55,000 clones, roughly 86% of them with a count of one. Jointly, the top ten make up roughly 6.9% of the sample. The specimen comprised CD4+ or CD8+ T cells sorted from blood, sampled in a trial of the OX40 agonist ivuxolimab. The receptors were gathered from an adult with an advanced solid tumor such as melanoma, head and neck, liver or kidney cancer.

This chain links TRBV5-8 with TRBJ2-5, with D uncertain. Trimming removed 1 base from V and 4 bases from J, with 8 bases in between. Per the germline V gene, CDR1 is SGHTS and CDR2 is YDEGEE. This CDR3 spans 13 amino acids. Here the CDR3 DNA reads TGTGCCAGCAGCTTGCTAGGGCCAGAGACCCAGTACTTC. The encoded protein is CASSLLGPETQYF.

The rearrangement joins TRBV6-5 to TRBJ1-1; the D gene is possibly TRBD1 (6 bases). The CDR3 is 15 residues long. Germline CDR1 is MNHEY and CDR2 is SVGAGI. The V end lost 4 bases, the J end lost 6 bases, and 18 bases lay between the germline ends. The CDR3 reads CASSSAGGAESEAFF. The DNA of the CDR3 is TGTGCCAGCAGTTCAGCGGGGGGCGCGGAGTCTGAAGCTTTCTTT.

This clone was counted only a few times. The V call is TRBV11-1, the J call TRBJ2-1; tentative D call: TRBD2 (7 bases). CDR3 length: 16 amino acids. V was pared by 1 base and J by 9 bases, with 19 bases between. Germline V gene data show CDR1 as SGHAT and CDR2 as FQDESV (reference sequence). The CDR3 sequence is CASSLGFRGRGGEQFF. CDR3 DNA sequence: TGTGCCAGCAGCTTAGGATTCAGGGGAAGGGGGGGTGAGCAGTTCTTC.

The gene calls are TRBV5-6 and TRBJ1-4, with 8 bases that match TRBD1. The germline V gene encodes CDR1 SGHDT and CDR2 YYEEEE. V was clipped by 1 base and J by 0 bases; unmatched bases: 11. This CDR3 is 19 amino acids long. Here the CDR3 reads CASSLRWGDRGATNEKLFF. The DNA for the CDR3 is TGTGCCAGCAGCTTGAGGTGGGGCGACAGGGGTGCAACTAATGAAAAACTGTTTTTT.

This chain connects TRBV7-2 to TRBJ2-7, with D hard to call. Germline CDR1 and CDR2: SGHTA and FQGNSA. The CDR3 spans 14 residues. Trimming took off 1 base at V and 7 bases at J, with 14 bases between the two ends. The CDR3: CASSLGVGLGEQYF. CDR3 nucleotides: TGTGCCAGCAGCTTAGGGGTCGGGCTCGGGGAGCAGTACTTC.

The chain couples TRBV30 to TRBJ1-4; a possible D gene is TRBD1 (5 bases). Germline V gene lookup returns CDR1 GTSNPN and CDR2 SVGIG (reference sequence). CDR3 length equals 12 residues. The V end was cut by 5 bases, the J end by 7 bases, with 11 bases between. Here the CDR3 reads CAWERGGEKLFF. The CDR3 DNA follows: TGTGCCTGGGAGAGGGGCGGTGAAAAACTGTTTTTT.

This chain connects TRBV28 to TRBJ1-5; 11 bases fit TRBD1. Germline assignment: CDR1 MDHEN and CDR2 SYDVKM. J lost 4 bases, V lost 6 bases, and 5 bases had no gene match. The CDR3 sequence is 15 residues long. CDR3 in amino acids: CASRGGQGGNQPQHF. The CDR3 DNA reads as TGTGCCAGCAGAGGGGGACAGGGGGGTAATCAGCCCCAGCATTTT.

This clone was seen once. The chain employs TRBV6-5 and TRBJ2-7; TRBD2 matches at 7 bases. The V and J ends lost 6 bases and 4 bases, in that order; junction bases with no gene match: 6. The CDR3 is made up of 13 amino acids. Germline V gives CDR1 MNHEY, CDR2 SVGAGI. CDR3 sequence reads: CASSRWGGYEQYF. DNA of the CDR3: TGTGCCAGCAGCCGGTGGGGGGGATACGAGCAGTACTTC.

This chain connects TRBV19 to TRBJ2-7; D is unclear. In germline, CDR1 is LNHDA, CDR2 SQIVND (reference sequence). This CDR3 is built from 13 residues. Trimming took 7 bases from V and 6 from J, leaving 16 bases between them. The CDR3 spells CASTPDPSGEQYF. The CDR3, as DNA: TGTGCCAGTACCCCCGACCCGTCGGGCGAGCAGTACTTC. Supplemented by reference TRBV19 and TRBJ2-7, the full variable domain reads DGGITQSPKYLFRKEGQNVTLSCEQNLNHDAMYWYRQDPGQGLRLIYYSQIVNDFQKGDIAEGYSVSREKKESFPLTVTSAQKNPTAFYLCASTPDPSGEQYFGPGTRLTVT.

The chain recombines TRBV21-1 with TRBJ2-4. TRBV21-1 is labeled a pseudogene. The CDR3 totals 17 residues. Written as DNA, the CDR3 is TGTGCCAGCAATCGTAGGAGGGGGAATTTAGCCAAAAACATTCAGTACTTC. Encoded protein: CASNRRRGNLAKNIQYF.

V and J are TRBV11-2 and TRBJ1-1; 7 bases are shared with TRBD1. The trim removed 4 bases at V and 6 bases at J, leaving 11 bases unmatched. Germline V lookup: CDR1 SGHAT, CDR2 FQNNGV. This CDR3 spans 15 amino acids. CDR3 nucleotide sequence: TGTGCCAGCAGCTCTTATGTCAGGGGGAGAGCTGAAGCTTTCTTT. It specifies CASSSYVRGRAEAFF.

The V gene is TRBV6-5, the J gene TRBJ2-3; possibly TRBD1 for D (5 bases). Trimming pared 6 bases from V and 0 bases from J, leaving 7 bases between. Germline V lookup: CDR1 MNHEY, CDR2 SVGAGI. CDR3 length: 13 residues. The CDR3 DNA follows: TGTGCCAGCAGGCGACAGAGCACAGATACGCAGTATTTT. Its protein product is CASRRQSTDTQYF.

The V gene is TRBV2, the J gene TRBJ2-1; 8 nucleotides line up with TRBD1. The CDR3 has 14 amino acids. Germline V gives CDR1 SNHLY, CDR2 FYNNEI. Losses at the gene ends were 8 bases for V and 7 bases for J; bases not matched to a gene: 10. CDR3 in DNA: TGTGCCAGCCAGGGGCGACAGGGGTGGAATGAGCAGTTCTTC. As protein: CASQGRQGWNEQFF. Together with reference TRBV2 and TRBJ2-1, the CDR3 gives the full variable domain: EPEVTQTPSHQVTQMGQEVILRCVPISNHLYFYWYRQILGQKVEFLVSFYNNEISEKSEIFDDQFSVERPDGSNFTLKIRSTKLEDSAMYFCASQGRQGWNEQFFGPGTRLTVL.

The rearrangement links TRBV5-6 to TRBJ2-5, with 8 bases that match TRBD1. From germline, CDR1 is SGHDT and CDR2 YYEEEE. V dropped 4 bases and J dropped 5; count of bases not matched to a gene: 7. The CDR3 is 14 residues long. CDR3 nucleotides: TGTGCCAGCAGCCTCCGGACAGGGCAGGAGACCCAGTACTTC. Translating it yields CASSLRTGQETQYF. Complete variable domain (other parts from reference TRBV5-6 and TRBJ2-5): DAGVTQSPTHLIKTRGQQVTLRCSPKSGHDTVSWYQQALGQGPQFIFQYYEEEERQRGNFPDRFSGHQFPNYSSELNVNALLLGDSALYLCASSLRTGQETQYFGPGTRLLVL.

This clone was seen only a few times. The rearrangement joins TRBV7-8 to TRBJ2-2; 13 nucleotides align to TRBD2. The CDR3 has 15 amino acids. Germline lookup yields CDR1 SGHVS and CDR2 FQNEAQ. The J segment lost 9 bases and the V segment lost 5 bases, leaving 6 bases of the junction unmatched. The CDR3 here is CASSLRTSGSRELFF. The CDR3 nucleotides read TGTGCCAGCAGCCTCCGGACTAGCGGGAGCCGGGAGCTGTTTTTT.

CDR3 in DNA: TGCGCCAGCGGCCTACAGGGCCTGAACACTGAAGCTTTCTTT. This gives the protein CASGLQGLNTEAFF. The chain carries TRBV5-1 and TRBJ1-1; the D gene is possibly TRBD1 (6 bases). Germline V CDR1 and CDR2: SGHRS, YFSETQ. Trimming removed 7 bases from V and 0 bases from J, with 13 bases in between. The CDR3 is made up of 14 amino acids.

The V call is TRBV5-6, the J call TRBJ2-5; D unresolved. Trimming took off 3 bases at V and 9 bases at J, with 15 bases between the two ends. The CDR3 totals 13 residues. Germline CDR1 is SGHDT and CDR2 is YYEEEE. CDR3 amino acids: CASSSRIRGAQYF. CDR3 in DNA: TGTGCCAGCAGCTCAAGGATCCGAGGAGCCCAGTACTTC.

The chain is built from TRBV5-1 and TRBJ1-2; D remains unclear. Trimming cost V 3 bases and J 1 base, with 10 bases left between them. CDR3 length equals 14 residues. Germline V CDR1 and CDR2: SGHRS, YFSETQ. The CDR3 DNA reads as TGCGCCAGCAGCTCCGGAAGCCTTAACTATGGCTACACCTTC. Its protein is CASSSGSLNYGYTF.

The V call is TRBV10-2, the J call TRBJ2-7, with D tentatively TRBD2 (6 bases). Trimming removed 7 bases from V and 0 bases from J, with 13 bases in between. Germline values: CDR1 WSHSY, CDR2 SAAADI. CDR3 size: 14 residues. This CDR3 reads CASKMEGNSYEQYF. The DNA of the CDR3 is TGCGCCAGCAAGATGGAGGGAAACTCCTACGAGCAGTACTTC.